These T cell receptor beta chains were read from a single sample in a study of identical twins. TCRdb ran MiXCR on the 5' RACE reads and lists one entry per CDR3 protein. The sample gives some 330,000 distinct CDR3 sequences, roughly 9% of which show up once; about 8.1% is in the top ten. Material for sequencing was naive T cells sorted from blood. Receptor source: a woman aged 50 to 60 in good health. Each CDR3 is given with its conserved first and last residue. A D gene is named only where the DNA matches it firmly. Clone sizes are given selectively: once, few, many, or a class where the clone is expanded.

abundance: few
d_gene: NA
v_gene: TRBV12-3/TRBV12-4
j_gene: TRBJ1-1
CDR3aa: CASRPLGGKNTEAFF
CDR3nt: TGTGCCAGCCGCCCTTTAGGGGGGAAGAACACTGAAGCTTTCTTT

abundance: few
d_gene: TRBD2
v_gene: TRBV12-3/TRBV12-4
j_gene: TRBJ2-3
CDR3aa: CASSATSGGTDTQYF
CDR3nt: TGTGCCAGCAGTGCGACTAGCGGAGGGACAGATACGCAGTATTTT

abundance: few
d_gene: TRBD1
v_gene: TRBV27
j_gene: TRBJ2-1
CDR3aa: CASSLSEPWGDRERNEQFF
CDR3nt: TGTGCCAGCAGTTTATCGGAACCATGGGGGGACAGGGAGAGGAATGAGCAGTTCTTC

abundance: few
d_gene: TRBD2
v_gene: TRBV6-5
j_gene: TRBJ2-7
CDR3aa: CASSYSRLAVSYEQYF
CDR3nt: TGTGCCAGCAGTTACTCCAGACTAGCAGTCTCCTACGAGCAGTACTTC

abundance: many
d_gene: NA
v_gene: TRBV5-1
j_gene: TRBJ2-7
CDR3aa: CASSSSRYEQYF
CDR3nt: TGCGCCAGCAGCTCTTCTCGATACGAGCAGTACTTC

abundance: many
d_gene: TRBD2
v_gene: TRBV12-3/TRBV12-4
j_gene: TRBJ2-1
CDR3aa: CASSRTSGSPEQFF
CDR3nt: TGTGCCAGCAGTAGGACTAGCGGGAGCCCTGAGCAGTTCTTC

abundance: few
d_gene: NA
v_gene: TRBV20-1
j_gene: TRBJ2-1
CDR3aa: CSARDSSEDEQFF
CDR3nt: TGCAGTGCTAGAGACTCGAGCGAGGATGAGCAGTTCTTC

abundance: NA
d_gene: NA
v_gene: TRBV6-5
j_gene: TRBJ1-3
CDR3aa: CASSYDFSSGNTIYF
CDR3nt: TGTGCCAGCAGTTACGACTTTAGCTCTGGAAACACCATATATTTT

abundance: NA
d_gene: TRBD1
v_gene: TRBV5-1
j_gene: TRBJ1-1
CDR3aa: CASSLQGMNSEAFF
CDR3nt: TGCGCCAGCAGCCTACAGGGGATGAACTCGGAAGCTTTCTTT

abundance: few
d_gene: NA
v_gene: TRBV5-1
j_gene: TRBJ1-4
CDR3aa: CASRDKSTNEKLFF
CDR3nt: TGCGCCAGCAGGGATAAGTCAACTAATGAAAAACTGTTTTTT

abundance: many
d_gene: NA
v_gene: TRBV12-3/TRBV12-4
j_gene: TRBJ2-5
CDR3aa: CASSLDSQETQYF
CDR3nt: TGTGCCAGCAGTTTGGACAGCCAAGAGACCCAGTACTTC

abundance: many
d_gene: TRBD2
v_gene: TRBV4-2
j_gene: TRBJ2-5
CDR3aa: CASSQAGGPLQETQYF
CDR3nt: TGTGCCAGCAGCCAAGCGGGAGGGCCCCTCCAAGAGACCCAGTACTTC

abundance: NA
d_gene: NA
v_gene: TRBV11-2
j_gene: TRBJ1-1
CDR3aa: CASSTGLKHREAFF
CDR3nt: TGTGCCAGTTCCACCGGACTTAAACACCGAGAAGCTTTCTTT

abundance: many
d_gene: NA
v_gene: TRBV5-1
j_gene: TRBJ1-5
CDR3aa: CASSVEGGNQPQHF
CDR3nt: TGCGCCAGCAGCGTGGAGGGTGGCAATCAGCCCCAGCATTTT

abundance: NA
d_gene: NA
v_gene: TRBV5-1
j_gene: TRBJ2-6
CDR3aa: CASSIEHPGANVLTF
CDR3nt: TGCGCCAGCAGCATAGAACATCCTGGGGCCAACGTCCTGACTTTC

abundance: many
d_gene: TRBD1
v_gene: TRBV9
j_gene: TRBJ2-1
CDR3aa: CASSVQGSSYNEQFF
CDR3nt: TGTGCCAGCAGTGTACAGGGGTCCTCCTACAATGAGCAGTTCTTC

abundance: many
d_gene: NA
v_gene: TRBV20-1
j_gene: TRBJ2-2
CDR3aa: CSASSGALNTGELFF
CDR3nt: TGCAGTGCTAGTTCGGGAGCCTTGAACACCGGGGAGCTGTTTTTT

abundance: few
d_gene: NA
v_gene: TRBV10-3
j_gene: TRBJ2-5
CDR3aa: CAISNRAPETQYF
CDR3nt: TGTGCCATCAGTAACCGGGCCCCAGAGACCCAGTACTTC

abundance: few
d_gene: NA
v_gene: TRBV7-9
j_gene: TRBJ2-7
CDR3aa: CASSSGIQGFPPEQYF
CDR3nt: TGTGCCAGCAGCTCTGGAATACAGGGTTTCCCTCCCGAGCAGTACTTC

abundance: NA
d_gene: TRBD1
v_gene: TRBV10-2
j_gene: TRBJ1-2
CDR3aa: CASSEAGQEDYGYTF
CDR3nt: TGCGCCAGCAGTGAGGCCGGACAGGAGGACTATGGCTACACCTTC

abundance: NA
d_gene: NA
v_gene: TRBV9
j_gene: TRBJ2-3
CDR3aa: CASSRELRADTQYF
CDR3nt: TGTGCCAGCTCTAGGGAGCTGCGGGCAGATACGCAGTATTTT

abundance: few
d_gene: NA
v_gene: TRBV4-1
j_gene: TRBJ2-1
CDR3aa: CASSESSDPPYNEQFF
CDR3nt: TGCGCCAGCAGCGAAAGCTCCGATCCACCCTACAATGAGCAGTTCTTC

abundance: NA
d_gene: TRBD2
v_gene: TRBV20-1
j_gene: TRBJ2-7
CDR3aa: CSATSGGRETYEQYF
CDR3nt: TGCAGTGCTACTTCGGGAGGGAGGGAAACCTACGAGCAGTACTTC

abundance: NA
d_gene: NA
v_gene: TRBV5-6
j_gene: TRBJ1-4
CDR3aa: CASSLANEGWTNEKLFF
CDR3nt: TGTGCCAGCAGCTTGGCCAACGAGGGGTGGACTAATGAAAAACTGTTTTTT

abundance: NA
d_gene: NA
v_gene: TRBV10-2
j_gene: TRBJ1-1
CDR3aa: CASSDRLSEAFF
CDR3nt: TGCGCCAGCAGTGATCGGTTGTCTGAAGCTTTCTTT

abundance: NA
d_gene: NA
v_gene: TRBV7-2
j_gene: TRBJ2-3
CDR3aa: CASSLDPQGLTDTQYF
CDR3nt: TGTGCCAGCAGCTTAGATCCACAGGGTCTCACAGATACGCAGTATTTT

abundance: NA
d_gene: NA
v_gene: TRBV9
j_gene: TRBJ1-6
CDR3aa: CASSVEGSNSPLHF
CDR3nt: TGTGCCAGCAGCGTAGAAGGGAGTAATTCACCCCTCCACTTT

abundance: NA
d_gene: NA
v_gene: TRBV15
j_gene: TRBJ2-1
CDR3aa: CATSGSTRSLHEQFF
CDR3nt: TGTGCCACCAGCGGTTCGACTAGATCGTTGCATGAGCAGTTCTTC

abundance: few
d_gene: TRBD2
v_gene: TRBV20-1
j_gene: TRBJ2-3
CDR3aa: CSARDAGREGVDTQYF
CDR3nt: TGCAGTGCTAGAGATGCGGGCCGGGAGGGTGTAGATACGCAGTATTTT